The 5 T cell receptor beta chains below were found in one sample sequenced in a study of T-cell reconstitution after alpha-beta-depleted transplantation in children. Preparation of the TCRbeta library involved a method that used unique molecular identifiers. TCRdb reprocessed the PCR reads via MiXCR and lists one record per CDR3 protein. The sample records 500,000 or so distinct CDR3 sequences, approximately 32% being singletons. The source was PBMCs from the stem cell graft donor, collected from the stem cell graft. Receptors were obtained from a human donor who donated a stem cell graft to a child with aplastic anemia.

This sequence joins TRBV18 and TRBJ2-1; unclear D gene. This CDR3 has 14 residues. V was trimmed by 0 bases and J by 8 bases, leaving 11 bases between them. CDR1 and CDR2 from the germline V gene are KGHSH and LQKENI. The CDR3 nucleotides are TGTGCCAGCTCACCACCGTCAATAAGGCATGAGCAGTTCTTC. It translates to CASSPPSIRHEQFF.

The CDR3 DNA reads TGTGCCTGGAGACAATCGGGTCAGCCCCAGCATTTT. Residues: CAWRQSGQPQHF. The genes are TRBV30 and TRBJ1-5; unclear D gene. The CDR3 has 12 amino acids. V was shortened by 3 bases and J by 6 bases, with 9 bases between the two germline ends. From germline, CDR1 is GTSNPN and CDR2 SVGIG (reference sequence).

The gene calls are TRBV7-7 and TRBJ1-4; D remains unclear. The CDR3 has 14 amino acids. Germline-derived CDR1 and CDR2 are SSHAT and FNYEAQ (reference sequence). Trimming stripped 1 base from V and 7 bases from J, with 10 bases between. The CDR3 loop reads CASSLGLSGEKLFF. The CDR3 DNA is TGTGCCAGCAGCTTAGGCTTGTCGGGTGAAAAACTGTTTTTT.

The rearrangement uses TRBV20-1 and TRBJ1-2, with D possibly TRBD1 on 6 matching bases. This CDR3 contains 14 residues. Between the trimmed V and J ends, which lost 3 bases and 4 bases, there was a span of 15 bases. From germline, CDR1 is DFQATT and CDR2 SNEGSKA (reference sequence). DNA for the CDR3: TGCAGTGCTAGGAGCAGACTACAGGGCTATGGCTACACCTTC. It specifies CSARSRLQGYGYTF.

The chain employs TRBV6-1 and TRBJ2-7, with D possibly being TRBD2 (6 bases). Trimming shortened V by 4 bases and J by 3 bases, and 13 bases separated the two germline ends. The CDR3 runs to 14 residues. Germline values: CDR1 MNHNS, CDR2 SASEGT. This CDR3 reads CASSGWVADYEQYF. CDR3 DNA: TGTGCCAGCAGTGGTTGGGTAGCGGACTACGAGCAGTACTTC.